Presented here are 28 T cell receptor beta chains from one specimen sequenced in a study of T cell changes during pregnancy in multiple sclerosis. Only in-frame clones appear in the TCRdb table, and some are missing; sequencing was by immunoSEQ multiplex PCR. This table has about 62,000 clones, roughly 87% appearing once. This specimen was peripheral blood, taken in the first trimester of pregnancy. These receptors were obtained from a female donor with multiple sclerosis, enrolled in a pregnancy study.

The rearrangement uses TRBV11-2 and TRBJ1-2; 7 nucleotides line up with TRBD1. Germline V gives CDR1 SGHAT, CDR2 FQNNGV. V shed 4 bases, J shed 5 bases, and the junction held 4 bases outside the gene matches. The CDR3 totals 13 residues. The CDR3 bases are TGTGCCAGCAGCTGGGACAGAAAGTATGGCTACACCTTC. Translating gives CASSWDRKYGYTF.

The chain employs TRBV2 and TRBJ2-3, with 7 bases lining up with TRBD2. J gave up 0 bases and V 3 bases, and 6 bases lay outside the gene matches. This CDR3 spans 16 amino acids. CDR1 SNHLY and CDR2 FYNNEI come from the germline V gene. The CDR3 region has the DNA TGTGCCAGCAGTGAGTGGGCGCGGGAGAGCACAGATACGCAGTATTTT. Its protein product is CASSEWARESTDTQYF.

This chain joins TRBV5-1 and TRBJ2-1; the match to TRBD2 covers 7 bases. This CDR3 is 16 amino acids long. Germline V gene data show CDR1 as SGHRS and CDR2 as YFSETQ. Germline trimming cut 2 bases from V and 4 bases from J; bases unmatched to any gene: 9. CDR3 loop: CASSLPAGQIYNEQFF. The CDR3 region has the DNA TGCGCCAGCAGCTTACCAGCGGGGCAAATTTACAATGAGCAGTTCTTC.

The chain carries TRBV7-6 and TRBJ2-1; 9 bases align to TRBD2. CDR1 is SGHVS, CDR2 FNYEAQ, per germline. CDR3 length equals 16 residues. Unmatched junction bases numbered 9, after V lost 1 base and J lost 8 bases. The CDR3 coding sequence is TGTGCCAGCAGCTTAGAGCCCCGACTAGCGGTGTATGAGCAGTTCTTC. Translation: CASSLEPRLAVYEQFF.

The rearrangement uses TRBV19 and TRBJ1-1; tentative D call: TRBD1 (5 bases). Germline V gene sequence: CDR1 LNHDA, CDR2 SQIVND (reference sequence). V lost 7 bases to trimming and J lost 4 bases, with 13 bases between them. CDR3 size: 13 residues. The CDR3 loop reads CASNPRQSTEAFF. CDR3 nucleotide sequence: TGTGCCAGTAACCCGAGACAGAGCACTGAAGCTTTCTTT.

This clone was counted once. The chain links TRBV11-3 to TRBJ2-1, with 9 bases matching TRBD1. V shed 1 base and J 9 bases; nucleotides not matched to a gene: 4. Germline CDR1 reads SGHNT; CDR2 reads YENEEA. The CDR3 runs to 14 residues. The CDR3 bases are TGTGCCAGCAGCTTAGGGGACAGGGAGGGTGAGCAGTTCTTC. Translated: CASSLGDREGEQFF.

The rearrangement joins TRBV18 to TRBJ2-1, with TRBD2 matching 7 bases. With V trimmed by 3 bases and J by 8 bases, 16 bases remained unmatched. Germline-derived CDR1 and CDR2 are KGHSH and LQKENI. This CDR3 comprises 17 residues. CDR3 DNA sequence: TGTGCCAGCTCACCCCGGGGTAGCGGGTCTTACCAGGATGAGCAGTTCTTC. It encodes CASSPRGSGSYQDEQFF.

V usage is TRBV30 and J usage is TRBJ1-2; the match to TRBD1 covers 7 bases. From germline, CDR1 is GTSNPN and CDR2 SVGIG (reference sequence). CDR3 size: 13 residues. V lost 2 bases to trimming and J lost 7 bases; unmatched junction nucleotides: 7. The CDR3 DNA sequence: TGTGCCTGGAGTTATGGGACAGTCGCTGGCTACACCTTC. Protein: CAWSYGTVAGYTF.

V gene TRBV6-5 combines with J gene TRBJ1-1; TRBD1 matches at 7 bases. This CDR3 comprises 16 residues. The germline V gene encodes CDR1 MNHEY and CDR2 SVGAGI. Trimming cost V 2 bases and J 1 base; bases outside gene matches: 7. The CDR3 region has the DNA TGTGCCAGCAGTTACAGCACAGGGGTCGGGAACACTGAAGCTTTCTTT. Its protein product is CASSYSTGVGNTEAFF.

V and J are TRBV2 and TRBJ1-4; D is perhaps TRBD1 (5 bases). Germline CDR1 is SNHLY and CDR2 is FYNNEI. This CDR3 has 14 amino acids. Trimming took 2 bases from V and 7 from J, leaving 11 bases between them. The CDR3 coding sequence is TGTGCCAGCAGTGAACAGCAGGGTGTTGAAAAACTGTTTTTT. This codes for CASSEQQGVEKLFF.

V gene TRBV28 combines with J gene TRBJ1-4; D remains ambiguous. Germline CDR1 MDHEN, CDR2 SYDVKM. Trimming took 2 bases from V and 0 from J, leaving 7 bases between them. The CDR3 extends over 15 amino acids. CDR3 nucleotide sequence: TGTGCCAGCAGTTTAACTGGAGCAACTAATGAAAAACTGTTTTTT. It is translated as CASSLTGATNEKLFF.

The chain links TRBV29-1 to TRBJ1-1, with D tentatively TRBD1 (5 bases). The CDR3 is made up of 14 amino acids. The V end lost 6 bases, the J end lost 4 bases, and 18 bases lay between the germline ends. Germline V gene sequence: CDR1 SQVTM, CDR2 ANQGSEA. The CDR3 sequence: CSVALRGMGTEAFF. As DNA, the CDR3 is TGCAGCGTGGCACTTAGGGGCATGGGCACTGAAGCTTTCTTT.

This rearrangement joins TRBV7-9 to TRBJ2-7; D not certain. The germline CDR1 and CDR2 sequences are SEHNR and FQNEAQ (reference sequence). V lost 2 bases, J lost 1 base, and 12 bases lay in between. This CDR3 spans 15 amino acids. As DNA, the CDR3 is TGTGCCAGCAGCTTACGTAACTCCAATTCCTACGAGCAGTACTTC. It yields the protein CASSLRNSNSYEQYF. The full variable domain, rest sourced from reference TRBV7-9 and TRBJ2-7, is DTGVSQNPRHKITKRGQNVTFRCDPISEHNRLYWYRQTLGQGPEFLTYFQNEAQLEKSRLLSDRFSAERPKGSFSTLEIQRTEQGDSAMYLCASSLRNSNSYEQYFGPGTRLTVT.

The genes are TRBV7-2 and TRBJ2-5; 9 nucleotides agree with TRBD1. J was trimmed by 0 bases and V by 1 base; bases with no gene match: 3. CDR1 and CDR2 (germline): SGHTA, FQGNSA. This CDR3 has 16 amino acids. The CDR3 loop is CASSLVDRGYQETQYF. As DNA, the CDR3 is TGTGCCAGCAGCTTAGTCGACAGGGGGTACCAAGAGACCCAGTACTTC.

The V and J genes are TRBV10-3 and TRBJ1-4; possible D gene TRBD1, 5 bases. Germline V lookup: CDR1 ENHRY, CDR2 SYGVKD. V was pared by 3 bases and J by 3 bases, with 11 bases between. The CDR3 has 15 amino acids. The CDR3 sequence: CAISDREGSNEKLFF. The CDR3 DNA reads TGTGCCATCAGTGACCGGGAGGGGTCTAATGAAAAACTGTTTTTT.

For the CDR3, the DNA is TGTGCCAGCAGCACTCGAGGGGGGGGAGTCGTTACGCAGTATTTT. This codes for CASSTRGGGVVTQYF. V and J are TRBV9 and TRBJ2-3; TRBD2 might be the D (7 bases). The CDR3 consists of 15 residues. Germline lookup yields CDR1 SGDLS and CDR2 YYNGEE. Trimming stripped 4 bases from V and 8 bases from J, with 20 bases between.

CDR3 residues: CASSGTLERGNYGYTF. CDR3 DNA sequence: TGTGCCAGCAGCGGTACATTGGAGCGGGGGAACTATGGCTACACCTTC. The chain couples TRBV5-6 to TRBJ1-2; TRBD1 is a possible D gene (5 bases). The CDR3 is made up of 16 amino acids. V lost 4 bases, J lost 2 bases, and 18 bases lay in between. Germline V gene data show CDR1 as SGHDT and CDR2 as YYEEEE.

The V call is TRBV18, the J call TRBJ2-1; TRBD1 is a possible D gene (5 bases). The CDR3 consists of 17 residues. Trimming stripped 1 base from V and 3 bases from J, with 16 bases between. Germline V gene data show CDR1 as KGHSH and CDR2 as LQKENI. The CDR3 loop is CASSPRERQGIYNEQFF. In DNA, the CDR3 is TGTGCCAGCTCACCACGGGAACGGCAGGGAATCTACAATGAGCAGTTCTTC.

The CDR3 loop reads CASSKGGFENEKLFF. Here the CDR3 DNA reads TGTGCCAGCAGCAAAGGGGGTTTTGAGAATGAAAAACTGTTTTTT. The V and J genes are TRBV5-4 and TRBJ1-4; maybe TRBD1 (6 bases). Trimming cost V 4 bases and J 5 bases, with 15 bases left between them. CDR1 and CDR2 from the germline V gene are SGHNT and YYREEE (reference sequence). The CDR3 sequence is 15 residues long.

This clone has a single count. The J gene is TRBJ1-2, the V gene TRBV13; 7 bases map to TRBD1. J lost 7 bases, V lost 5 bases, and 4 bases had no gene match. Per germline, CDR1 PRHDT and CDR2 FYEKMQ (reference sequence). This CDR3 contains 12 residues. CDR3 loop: CASSLQGSGYTF. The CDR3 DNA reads TGTGCCAGCAGCCTACAGGGGTCTGGCTACACCTTC.

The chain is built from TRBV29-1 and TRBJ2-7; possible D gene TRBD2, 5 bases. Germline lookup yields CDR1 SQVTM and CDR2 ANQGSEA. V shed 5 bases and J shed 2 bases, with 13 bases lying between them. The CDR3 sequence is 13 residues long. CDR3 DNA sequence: TGCAGCGTTAGAGGGTCGGGTGCCTACGAGCAGTACTTC. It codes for CSVRGSGAYEQYF.

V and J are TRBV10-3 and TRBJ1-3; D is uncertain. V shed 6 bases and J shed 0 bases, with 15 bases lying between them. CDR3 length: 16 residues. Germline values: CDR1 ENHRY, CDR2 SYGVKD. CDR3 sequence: CAIRERQPSSGNTIYF. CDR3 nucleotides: TGTGCCATCAGAGAGAGGCAACCTAGCTCTGGAAACACCATATATTTT.

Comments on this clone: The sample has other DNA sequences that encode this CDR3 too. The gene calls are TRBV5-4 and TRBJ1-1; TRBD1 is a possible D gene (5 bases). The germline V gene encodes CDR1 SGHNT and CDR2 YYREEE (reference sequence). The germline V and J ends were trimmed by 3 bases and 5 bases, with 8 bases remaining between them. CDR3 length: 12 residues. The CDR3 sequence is CASSSRGTEAFF. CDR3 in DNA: TGTGCCAGCAGCTCACGGGGGACTGAAGCTTTCTTT.

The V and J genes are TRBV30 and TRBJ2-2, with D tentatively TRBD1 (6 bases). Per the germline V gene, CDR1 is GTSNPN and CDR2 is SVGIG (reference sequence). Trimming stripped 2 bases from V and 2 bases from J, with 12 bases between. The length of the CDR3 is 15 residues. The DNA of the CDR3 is TGTGCCTGGAGTTGGGCAGGGGATAACACCGGGGAGCTGTTTTTT. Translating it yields CAWSWAGDNTGELFF. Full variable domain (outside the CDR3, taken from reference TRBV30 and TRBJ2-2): SQTIHQWPATLVQPVGSPLSLECTVEGTSNPNLYWYRQAAGRGLQLLFYSVGIGQISSEVPQNLSASRPQDRQFILSSKKLLLSDSGFYLCAWSWAGDNTGELFFGEGSRLTVL.

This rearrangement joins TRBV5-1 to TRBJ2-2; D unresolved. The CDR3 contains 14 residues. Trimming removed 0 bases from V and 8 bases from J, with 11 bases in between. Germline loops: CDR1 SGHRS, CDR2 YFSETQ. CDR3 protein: CASSLGEVAGELFF. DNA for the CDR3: TGCGCCAGCAGCTTGGGAGAGGTTGCAGGGGAGCTGTTTTTT.

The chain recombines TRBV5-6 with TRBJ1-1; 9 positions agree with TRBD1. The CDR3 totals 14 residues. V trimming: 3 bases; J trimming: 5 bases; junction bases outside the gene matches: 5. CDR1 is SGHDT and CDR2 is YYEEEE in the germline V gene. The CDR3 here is CASSSGTGLTEAFF. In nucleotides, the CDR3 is TGTGCCAGCAGCTCGGGGACAGGGTTGACTGAAGCTTTCTTT.

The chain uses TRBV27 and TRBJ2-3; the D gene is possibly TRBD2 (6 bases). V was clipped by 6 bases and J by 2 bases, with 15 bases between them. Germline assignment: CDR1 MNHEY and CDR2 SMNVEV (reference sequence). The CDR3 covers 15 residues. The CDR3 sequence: CASSQDYGPTDTQYF. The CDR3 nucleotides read TGTGCCAGCAGCCAGGACTATGGCCCCACAGATACGCAGTATTTT.

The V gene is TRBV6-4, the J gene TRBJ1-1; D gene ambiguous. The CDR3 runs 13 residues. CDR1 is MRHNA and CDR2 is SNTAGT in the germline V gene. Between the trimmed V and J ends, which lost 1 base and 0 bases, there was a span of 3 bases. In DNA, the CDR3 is TGTGCCAGCAGTGACTTAATGAACACTGAAGCTTTCTTT. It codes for CASSDLMNTEAFF.